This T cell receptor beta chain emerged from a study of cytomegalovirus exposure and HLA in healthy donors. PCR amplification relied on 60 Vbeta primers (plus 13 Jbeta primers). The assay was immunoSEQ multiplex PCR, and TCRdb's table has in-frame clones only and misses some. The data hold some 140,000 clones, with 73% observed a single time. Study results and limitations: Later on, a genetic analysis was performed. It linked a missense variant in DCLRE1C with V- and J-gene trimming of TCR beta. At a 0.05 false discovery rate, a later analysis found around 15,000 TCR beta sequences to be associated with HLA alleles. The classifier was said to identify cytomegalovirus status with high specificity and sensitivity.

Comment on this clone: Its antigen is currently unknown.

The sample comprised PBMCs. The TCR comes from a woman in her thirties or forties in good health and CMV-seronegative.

CDR3 sequence reads: CATSTGTDHYEQYV. DNA of the CDR3: TGTGCCACCAGCACTGGGACAGACCACTACGAGCAGTACGTC. The chain employs TRBV15 and TRBJ2-7; 7 positions match TRBD1. The trim removed 4 bases at V and 3 bases at J, leaving 6 bases unmatched. The CDR3 is 14 residues long. The germline V gene encodes CDR1 LNHNV and CDR2 YYDKDF (reference sequence).